Presented here are 21 T cell receptor beta chains from one specimen sequenced in a study of blood T cell repertoires in COVID-19. Sequencing was performed with immunoSEQ multiplex PCR; in TCRdb, only in-frame clones are kept and a portion is missing. The sample holds hundreds of thousands of clones, 75% to 90% seen once. What was sequenced was PBMCs or T cells enriched from blood (not recorded which). The receptors were gathered from a man aged 30-40 years who had recovered from COVID-19.

The rearrangement links TRBV5-3 to TRBJ1-1; D possibly corresponds to TRBD1 (6 bases). TRBV5-3 is placed among ORFs of uncertain function. The CDR3 sequence is 14 residues long. The germline V and J ends were trimmed by 4 bases and 3 bases, with 13 bases remaining between them. In DNA form, the CDR3 reads TGTGCCAGAAGCCGGAACCAGGGGTACACTGAAGCTTTCTTT. Its translation: CARSRNQGYTEAFF.

The rearrangement links TRBV3-1 (or the pseudogene TRBV3-2) to TRBJ1-1; 7 bases are shared with TRBD1. This CDR3 spans 15 amino acids. V shed 5 bases and J 0 bases; nucleotides not matched to a gene: 6. Germline CDR1 is LGHDT and CDR2 is YNNKEL (reference sequence). CDR3 region: CASSFQTGVNTEAFF. CDR3 nucleotides: TGTGCCAGCAGCTTTCAAACAGGGGTGAACACTGAAGCTTTCTTT.

This clone has only a few counts. This sequence joins TRBV4-1 and TRBJ1-1; D is possibly TRBD1 (5 bases). Trimming pared 0 bases from V and 7 bases from J, leaving 9 bases between. Germline V gives CDR1 MGHRA, CDR2 YSYEKL. The CDR3 extends over 13 amino acids. The CDR3 sequence: CASSQDRQSEAFF. The CDR3 DNA reads as TGCGCCAGCAGCCAAGATCGACAGAGTGAAGCTTTCTTT.

The chain joins TRBV4-2 to TRBJ2-7, with 13 bases aligning to TRBD2. V lost 4 bases and J lost 2; bases outside the gene matches: 2. The CDR3 totals 15 residues. CDR1 is LGHNA, CDR2 YNFKEQ, per germline. CDR3 in DNA: TGTGCCAGCAGCCGTGGGACTAGCGGGGCCTACGAGCAGTACTTC. Amino acid sequence: CASSRGTSGAYEQYF.

Remarks on this clone: The same CDR3 is also encoded by other DNA sequences in this sample. The V gene is TRBV6-5, the J gene TRBJ1-1, with D unclear. This CDR3 region has 13 residues. V was clipped by 3 bases and J by 1 base, with 6 bases between them. Per germline, CDR1 MNHEY and CDR2 SVGAGI. CDR3 DNA: TGTGCCAGCAGTTATAACGGGAACACTGAAGCTTTCTTT. Amino acids: CASSYNGNTEAFF.

The sample holds one count of this clone. The V gene is TRBV29-1, the J gene TRBJ1-3, with 9 bases identical to TRBD1. This CDR3 contains 12 residues. The V gene's germline CDR1 is SQVTM and CDR2 ANQGSEA. V lost 6 bases, J lost 8 bases, and 5 bases stayed unmatched. Here the CDR3 reads CSVGDRADTIYF. CDR3 coding DNA: TGCAGCGTGGGGGACAGGGCGGACACCATATATTTT. Full variable domain (missing parts from reference TRBV29-1 and TRBJ1-3): SAVISQKPSRDICQRGTSLTIQCQVDSQVTMMFWYRQQPGQSLTLIATANQGSEATYESGFVIDKFPISRPNLTFSTLTVSNMSPEDSSIYLCSVGDRADTIYFGEGSWLTVV.

V gene TRBV4-2 combines with J gene TRBJ1-1, with a weak D call TRBD1 (5 bases). There are 16 residues in the CDR3. In germline, CDR1 is LGHNA, CDR2 YNFKEQ. The V end lost 0 bases, the J end lost 0 bases, and 11 bases lay between the germline ends. Here the CDR3 reads CASSQEVGGMNTEAFF. CDR3 DNA: TGTGCCAGCAGCCAAGAGGTCGGGGGAATGAACACTGAAGCTTTCTTT.

The chain has TRBV5-1 and TRBJ2-1; 8 nucleotides line up with TRBD2. Trimming removed 7 bases from V and 4 bases from J; junction bases left unmatched: 13. This CDR3 contains 16 residues. Germline CDR1 and CDR2: SGHRS and YFSETQ. In DNA, the CDR3 is TGCGCCAGCCGCAGCGCGGGGGGTGCTACATACAATGAGCAGTTCTTC. This translates into CASRSAGGATYNEQFF.

The chain recombines TRBV5-6 with TRBJ1-6, with a possible D match to TRBD1 (5 bases). The CDR3 totals 14 residues. V gave up 0 bases and J gave up 7 bases, with 8 bases separating them. Germline-derived CDR1 and CDR2 are SGHDT and YYEEEE. CDR3 sequence (DNA): TGTGCCAGCAGCTTGGGTGGGGGGAATTCACCCCTCCACTTT. Translated: CASSLGGGNSPLHF.

The chain is built from TRBV29-1 and TRBJ2-1; 9 positions match TRBD1. V shed 8 bases and J 9 bases; nucleotides not matched to a gene: 5. Germline CDR1 SQVTM, CDR2 ANQGSEA. The CDR3 has 11 amino acids. The CDR3 loop reads CSPNRGREQFF. CDR3 in DNA: TGCAGCCCGAACAGGGGGCGTGAGCAGTTCTTC.

Only one count was recorded for this clone. The chain has TRBV4-2 and TRBJ1-4; no clear D. V was cut by 0 bases and J by 5 bases, with 7 bases left in between. Germline V gene lookup returns CDR1 LGHNA and CDR2 YNFKEQ. The CDR3 covers 14 residues. CDR3 protein: CASSQDTMNEKLFF. The CDR3 nucleotides read TGTGCCAGCAGCCAAGATACTATGAATGAAAAACTGTTTTTT.

The rearrangement links TRBV11-2 to TRBJ1-1, with TRBD1 matching over 7 bases. The germline V gene has CDR1 SGHAT and CDR2 FQNNGV. V shed 2 bases, J shed 0 bases, and the junction held 3 bases outside the gene matches. This CDR3 comprises 15 residues. CDR3 sequence: CASSLMGQMNTEAFF. CDR3 bases: TGTGCCAGCAGCTTAATGGGACAGATGAACACTGAAGCTTTCTTT.

The rearrangement uses TRBV7-3 and TRBJ1-1, with TRBD1 as a possible D gene (6 bases). V lost 2 bases, J lost 1 base, and 11 bases lay in between. The length of the CDR3 is 15 residues. Germline values: CDR1 SGHTA, CDR2 FQGTGA. The CDR3 DNA follows: TGTGCCAGCAGCTTACTGGGGGCGCCGAACACTGAAGCTTTCTTT. This encodes CASSLLGAPNTEAFF.

The chain carries TRBV27 and TRBJ1-6; 9 nucleotides line up with TRBD1. The CDR3 loop spans 17 amino acids. V lost 4 bases and J lost 7; bases outside the gene matches: 11. Germline CDR1 MNHEY, CDR2 SMNVEV (reference sequence). The CDR3 nucleotides read TGTGCCAGCAGTTCCTCGGACAGGGGAGAAGAAAATTCACCCCTCCACTTT. It yields the protein CASSSSDRGEENSPLHF.

This clone has only a few counts. Other DNA sequences in the same sample also yield this CDR3. Here the CDR3 DNA reads TGTGCCATCAGGTCTGGCAATCAGCCCCAGCATTTT. This gives the protein CAIRSGNQPQHF. The chain uses TRBV10-3 and TRBJ1-5; D remains ambiguous. Germline-derived CDR1 and CDR2 are ENHRY and SYGVKD. The CDR3 runs to 12 residues. The germline V and J ends were trimmed by 6 bases and 2 bases, with 5 bases remaining between them.

Concerning this clone itself: Other DNA sequences in the sample encode the same CDR3. This chain connects TRBV11-2 to TRBJ1-2; 9 bases map to TRBD1. CDR1 and CDR2 (germline): SGHAT, FQNNGV. CDR3 length equals 15 residues. V was pared by 4 bases and J by 1 base, with 4 bases of the junction left unmatched. This CDR3 reads CASSSSDRGNYGYTF. The CDR3, as DNA: TGTGCCAGCAGCTCCTCGGACAGGGGTAACTATGGCTACACCTTC.

V gene TRBV19 combines with J gene TRBJ2-2; the D gene is possibly TRBD2 (5 bases). The germline V gene has CDR1 LNHDA and CDR2 SQIVND (reference sequence). Trimming took off 7 bases at V and 2 bases at J, with 11 bases between the two ends. The CDR3 runs 14 residues. Written as DNA, the CDR3 is TGTGCCAGTAAGGCGGGTTTAAACACCGGGGAGCTGTTTTTT. This codes for CASKAGLNTGELFF. The full variable domain, with the rest looked up from reference TRBV19 and TRBJ2-2, is DGGITQSPKYLFRKEGQNVTLSCEQNLNHDAMYWYRQDPGQGLRLIYYSQIVNDFQKGDIAEGYSVSREKKESFPLTVTSAQKNPTAFYLCASKAGLNTGELFFGEGSRLTVL.

The chain is built from TRBV27 and TRBJ1-6; TRBD1 aligns across 10 bases. J gave up 10 bases and V 5 bases, and 11 bases lay outside the gene matches. Looked up from germline, CDR1 is MNHEY and CDR2 is SMNVEV (reference sequence). The CDR3 spans 16 residues. The chain's CDR3 is CASSPLRDRGESPLHF. CDR3 DNA sequence: TGTGCCAGCAGTCCGCTAAGGGACAGGGGCGAATCACCCCTCCACTTT.

This clone was seen a handful of times. At the DNA level, this CDR3 is encoded by other sequences in the same sample as well. The V call is TRBV19, the J call TRBJ1-1; 7 nucleotides agree with TRBD1. Trimming took 5 bases from V and 4 from J; bases not matched to a gene: 4. There are 13 residues in the CDR3. Germline CDR1 and CDR2: LNHDA and SQIVND (reference sequence). The CDR3: CASSFYRGTEAFF. The CDR3 nucleotides read TGTGCCAGTAGTTTTTACAGGGGCACTGAAGCTTTCTTT.

The genes are TRBV10-3 and TRBJ1-1, with 8 bases matching TRBD1. V was clipped by 10 bases and J by 1 base; unmatched bases: 2. Germline CDR1 ENHRY, CDR2 SYGVKD. The CDR3 covers 12 residues. The CDR3 reads CATGQGNTEAFF. The DNA of the CDR3 is TGTGCCACCGGACAGGGGAACACTGAAGCTTTCTTT.

The chain uses TRBV15 and TRBJ2-3; D perhaps matches TRBD1 (6 bases). The CDR3 runs to 16 residues. CDR1 is LNHNV, CDR2 YYDKDF, per germline (reference sequence). The V end lost 2 bases, the J end lost 1 base, and 13 bases lay between the germline ends. The CDR3 reads CATSRPGALRTDTQYF. The CDR3 nucleotides read TGTGCCACCAGCAGACCAGGGGCCCTGCGCACAGATACGCAGTATTTT.